The entry below describes one TCR beta chain. Its antigen is not identified. This entry belongs to a study of CD8+ T cells in alopecia areata. Study at large: The authors scored treated patients' severity by affected scalp percentage. Broader study findings: Higher clonality was seen in lesional scalp than in normal scalp, especially in alopecia totalis/universalis.

The treatment: oral pan-JAK inhibitor, 5-10 mg twice daily. Alopecia areata patients provided lesional scalp punch biopsies and peripheral blood, both collected for the study. RNA was extracted and reverse transcribed into cDNA as the sequencing template. Libraries were prepared by immunoSEQ multiplex PCR; TCRdb keeps only in-frame clonotypes and omits some of them. The table shows about 200,000 clones, with about three fifths occurring only once. From germline, CDR1 is SQVTM and CDR2 ANQGSEA. V was pared by 6 bases and J by 2 bases, with 11 bases of the junction left unmatched. The CDR3 runs 15 residues.

This TCR came from a human donor with alopecia areata. Sequenced here: CD4+ T cells sorted from blood, sampled at roughly week 49, from a patient treated with tofacitinib. The rearrangement joins TRBV29-1 to TRBJ2-3; the match to TRBD1 covers 7 bases. As DNA, the CDR3 is TGCAGCGTGAAAGGGACAGCTATTTCCACAGATACGCAGTATTTT. Residues: CSVKGTAISTDTQYF.